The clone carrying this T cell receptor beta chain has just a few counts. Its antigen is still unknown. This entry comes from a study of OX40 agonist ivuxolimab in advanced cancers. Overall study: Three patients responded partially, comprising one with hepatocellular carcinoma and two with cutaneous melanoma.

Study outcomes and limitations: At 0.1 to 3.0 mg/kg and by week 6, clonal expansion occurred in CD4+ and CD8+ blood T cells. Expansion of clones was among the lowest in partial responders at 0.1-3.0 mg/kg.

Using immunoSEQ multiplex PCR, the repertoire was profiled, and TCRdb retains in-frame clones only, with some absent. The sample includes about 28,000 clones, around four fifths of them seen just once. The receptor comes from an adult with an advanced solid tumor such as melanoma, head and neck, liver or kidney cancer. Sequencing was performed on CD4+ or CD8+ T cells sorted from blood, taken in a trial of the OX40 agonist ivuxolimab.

The CDR3 spells CASSIVVQGSAEQYF. CDR3 in DNA: TGTGCCAGTAGTATAGTAGTGCAGGGTTCGGCCGAGCAGTACTTC. J is TRBJ2-7 and V is TRBV19; a possible D gene is TRBD1 (5 bases). The CDR3 runs 15 residues. Trimming shortened V by 1 base and J by 6 bases, and 16 bases separated the two germline ends. Germline loops: CDR1 LNHDA, CDR2 SQIVND (reference sequence).